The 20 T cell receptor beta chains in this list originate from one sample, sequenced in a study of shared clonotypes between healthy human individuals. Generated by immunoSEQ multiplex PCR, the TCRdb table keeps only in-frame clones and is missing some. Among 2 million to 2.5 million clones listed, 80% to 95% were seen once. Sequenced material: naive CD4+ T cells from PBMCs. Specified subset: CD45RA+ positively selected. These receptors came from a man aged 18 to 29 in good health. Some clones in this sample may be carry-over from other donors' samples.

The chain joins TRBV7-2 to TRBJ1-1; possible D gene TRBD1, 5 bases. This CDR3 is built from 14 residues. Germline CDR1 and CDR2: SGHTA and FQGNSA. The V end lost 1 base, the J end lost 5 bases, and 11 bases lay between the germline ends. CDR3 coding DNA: TGTGCCAGCAGCTTAGTATCCAGGGAAACTGAAGCTTTCTTT. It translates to CASSLVSRETEAFF. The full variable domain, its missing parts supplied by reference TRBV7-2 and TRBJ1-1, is GAGVSQSPSNKVTEKGKDVELRCDPISGHTALYWYRQSLGQGLEFLIYFQGNSAPDKSGLPSDRFSAERTGGSVSTLTIQRTQQEDSAVYLCASSLVSRETEAFFGQGTRLTVV.

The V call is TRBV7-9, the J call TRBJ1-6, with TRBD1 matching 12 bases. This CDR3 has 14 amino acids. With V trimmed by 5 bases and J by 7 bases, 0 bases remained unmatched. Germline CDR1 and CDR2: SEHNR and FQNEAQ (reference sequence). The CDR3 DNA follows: TGTGCCAGCAGCGGGACAGGGGGCAATTCACCCCTCCACTTT. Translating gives CASSGTGGNSPLHF.

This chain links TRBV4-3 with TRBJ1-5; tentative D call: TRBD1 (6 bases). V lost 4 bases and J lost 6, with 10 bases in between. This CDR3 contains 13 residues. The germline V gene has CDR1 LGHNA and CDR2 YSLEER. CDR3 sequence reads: CASSLQQGQPQHF. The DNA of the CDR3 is TGCGCCAGCAGCCTCCAACAGGGTCAGCCCCAGCATTTT.

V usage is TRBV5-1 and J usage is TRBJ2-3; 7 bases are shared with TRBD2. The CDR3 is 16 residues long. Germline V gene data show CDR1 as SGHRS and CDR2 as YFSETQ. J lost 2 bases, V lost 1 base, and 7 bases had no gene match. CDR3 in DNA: TGCGCCAGCAGCTTGCCTAGCGGATCACCCACAGATACGCAGTATTTT. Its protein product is CASSLPSGSPTDTQYF.

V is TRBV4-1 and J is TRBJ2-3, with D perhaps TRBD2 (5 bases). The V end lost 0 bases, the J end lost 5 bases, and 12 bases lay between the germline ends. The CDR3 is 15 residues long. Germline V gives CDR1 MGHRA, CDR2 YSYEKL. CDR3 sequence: CASSQDQRVVDTQYF. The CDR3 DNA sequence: TGCGCCAGCAGCCAAGATCAGAGGGTAGTAGATACGCAGTATTTT.

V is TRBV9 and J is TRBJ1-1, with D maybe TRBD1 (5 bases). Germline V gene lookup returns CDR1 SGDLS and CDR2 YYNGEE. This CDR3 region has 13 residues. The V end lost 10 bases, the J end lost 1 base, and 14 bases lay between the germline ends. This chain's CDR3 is CARSGFGNTEAFF. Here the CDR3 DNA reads TGTGCCCGGTCAGGGTTCGGGAACACTGAAGCTTTCTTT.

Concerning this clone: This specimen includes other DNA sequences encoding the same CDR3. CDR3 DNA: TGTGCCAGCAGACTGACAGGGGGCTATGGCTACACCTTC. Translated: CASRLTGGYGYTF. The genes are TRBV6-5 and TRBJ1-2; 9 positions agree with TRBD1. This CDR3 contains 13 residues. CDR1 and CDR2 (germline): MNHEY, SVGAGI. V gave up 6 bases and J gave up 4 bases; unmatched junction bases: 3.

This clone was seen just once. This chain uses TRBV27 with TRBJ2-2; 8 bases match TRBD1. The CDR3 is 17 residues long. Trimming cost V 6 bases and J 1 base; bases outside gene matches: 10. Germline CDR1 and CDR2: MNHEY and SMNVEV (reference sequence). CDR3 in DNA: TGTGCCAGCAGCCCTGGTTGGGGACAGGTGAACACCGGGGAGCTGTTTTTT. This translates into CASSPGWGQVNTGELFF.

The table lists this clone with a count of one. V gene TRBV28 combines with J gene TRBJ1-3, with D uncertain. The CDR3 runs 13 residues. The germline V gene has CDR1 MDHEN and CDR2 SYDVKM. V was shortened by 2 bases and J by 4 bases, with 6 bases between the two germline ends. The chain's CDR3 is CASSLGPGNTIYF. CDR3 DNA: TGTGCCAGCAGTTTAGGTCCAGGAAACACCATATATTTT.

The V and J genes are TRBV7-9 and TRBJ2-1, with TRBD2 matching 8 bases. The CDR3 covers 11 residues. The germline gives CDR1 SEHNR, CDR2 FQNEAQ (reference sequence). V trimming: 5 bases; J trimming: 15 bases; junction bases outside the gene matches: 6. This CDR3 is CASSQSGSAFF. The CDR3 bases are TGTGCCAGCAGCCAAAGCGGGAGCGCGTTCTTC.

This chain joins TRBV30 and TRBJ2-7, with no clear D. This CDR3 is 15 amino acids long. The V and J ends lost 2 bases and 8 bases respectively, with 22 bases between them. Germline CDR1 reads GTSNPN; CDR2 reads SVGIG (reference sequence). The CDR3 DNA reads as TGTGCCTGGAGTTCCCCCGGCAGCACCTACGGCCAGCAGTACTTC. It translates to CAWSSPGSTYGQQYF.

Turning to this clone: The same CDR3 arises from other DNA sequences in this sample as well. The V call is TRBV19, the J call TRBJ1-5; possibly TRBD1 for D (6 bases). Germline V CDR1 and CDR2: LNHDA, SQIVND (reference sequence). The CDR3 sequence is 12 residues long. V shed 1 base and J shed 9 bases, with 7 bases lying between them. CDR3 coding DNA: TGTGCCAGTAGTATAGGGGGGCGGCCCCAGCATTTT. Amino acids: CASSIGGRPQHF.

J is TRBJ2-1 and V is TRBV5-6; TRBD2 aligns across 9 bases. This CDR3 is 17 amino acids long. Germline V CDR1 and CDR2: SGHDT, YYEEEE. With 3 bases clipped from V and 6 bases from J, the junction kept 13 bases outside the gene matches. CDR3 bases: TGTGCCAGCAGCTCCCCCCATGCGGGAGGGCCGTCCAATGAGCAGTTCTTC. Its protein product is CASSSPHAGGPSNEQFF.

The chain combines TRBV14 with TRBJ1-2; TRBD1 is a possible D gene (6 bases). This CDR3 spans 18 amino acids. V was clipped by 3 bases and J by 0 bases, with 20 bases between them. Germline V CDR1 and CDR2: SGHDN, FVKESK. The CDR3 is CASSQAIYRENANYGYTF. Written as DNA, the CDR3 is TGTGCCAGCAGCCAGGCGATTTACAGGGAGAATGCTAACTATGGCTACACCTTC.

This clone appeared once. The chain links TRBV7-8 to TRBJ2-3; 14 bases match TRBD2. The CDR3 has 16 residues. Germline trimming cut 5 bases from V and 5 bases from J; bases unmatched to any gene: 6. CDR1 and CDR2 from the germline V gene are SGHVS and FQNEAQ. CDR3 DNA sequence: TGTGCCAGCAGCCCGACGGGGACTAGCGGGAGAGATACGCAGTATTTT. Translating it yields CASSPTGTSGRDTQYF. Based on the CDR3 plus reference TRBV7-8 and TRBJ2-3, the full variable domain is GAGVSQSPRYKVAKRGQDVALRCDPISGHVSLFWYQQALGQGPEFLTYFQNEAQLDKSGLPSDRFFAERPEGSVSTLKIQRTQQEDSAVYLCASSPTGTSGRDTQYFGPGTRLTVL.

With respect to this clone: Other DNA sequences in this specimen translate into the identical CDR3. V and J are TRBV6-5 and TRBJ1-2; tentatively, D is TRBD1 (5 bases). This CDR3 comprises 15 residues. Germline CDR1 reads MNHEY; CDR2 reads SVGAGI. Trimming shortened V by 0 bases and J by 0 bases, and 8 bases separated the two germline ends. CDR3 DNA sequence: TGTGCCAGCAGTTACTCGTACAGGCCTAACTATGGCTACACCTTC. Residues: CASSYSYRPNYGYTF.

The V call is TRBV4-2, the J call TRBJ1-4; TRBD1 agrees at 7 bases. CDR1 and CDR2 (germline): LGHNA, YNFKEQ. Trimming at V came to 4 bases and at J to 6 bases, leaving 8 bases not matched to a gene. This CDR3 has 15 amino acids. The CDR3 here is CASSRKGTADEKLFF. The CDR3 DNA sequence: TGTGCCAGCAGCCGCAAAGGGACAGCAGATGAAAAACTGTTTTTT.

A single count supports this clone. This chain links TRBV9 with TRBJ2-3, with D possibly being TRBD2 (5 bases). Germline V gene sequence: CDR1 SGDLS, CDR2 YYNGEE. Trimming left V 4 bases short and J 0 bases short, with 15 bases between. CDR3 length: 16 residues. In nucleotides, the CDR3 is TGTGCCAGCAGCCTGAGGGCCTACTCTAGCACAGATACGCAGTATTTT. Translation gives CASSLRAYSSTDTQYF. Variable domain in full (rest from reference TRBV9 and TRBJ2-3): DSGVTQTPKHLITATGQRVTLRCSPRSGDLSVYWYQQSLDQGLQFLIQYYNGEERAKGNILERFSAQQFPDLHSELNLSSLELGDSALYFCASSLRAYSSTDTQYFGPGTRLTVL.

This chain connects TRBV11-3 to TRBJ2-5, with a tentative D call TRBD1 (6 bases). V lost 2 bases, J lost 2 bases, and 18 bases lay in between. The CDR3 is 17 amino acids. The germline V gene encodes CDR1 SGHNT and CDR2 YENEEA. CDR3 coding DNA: TGTGCCAGCAGCTTAAGCATAGGGACACCGAGACAAGAGACCCAGTACTTC. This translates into CASSLSIGTPRQETQYF.

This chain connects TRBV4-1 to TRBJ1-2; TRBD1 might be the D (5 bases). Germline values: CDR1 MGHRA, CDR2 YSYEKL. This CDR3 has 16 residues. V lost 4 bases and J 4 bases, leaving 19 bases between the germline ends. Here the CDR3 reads CASSPRTGLPGYGYTF. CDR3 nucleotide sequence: TGCGCCAGCAGCCCACGGACGGGACTCCCGGGCTATGGCTACACCTTC.